These T cell receptor beta chains were read from a single sample in a study of shared clonotypes between healthy human individuals. The method was immunoSEQ multiplex PCR; TCRdb's version includes in-frame clones alone and lacks a portion of them. The sample carries around 1.9 million clones, 80% to 95% recorded once. Sequenced: naive CD8+ T cells from PBMCs. These receptors were collected from a man aged 18 to 30 in good health. Some clones in this sample may be carry-over from other donors' samples. Each CDR3 is given with its conserved first and last residue. D genes are given only for firm matches. Only part of the rows carry a size: once, few, many, or a class if the clone is expanded.

size,length,D,V,J,CDR3,DNA
.,13,.,TRBV7-9,TRBJ2-2,CASSLAGFGELFF,TGTGCCAGCAGCTTAGCGGGTTTCGGGGAGCTGTTTTTT
once,13,.,TRBV5-6,TRBJ1-1,CASSSHRKDEAFF,TGTGCCAGCAGCTCCCACCGTAAGGATGAAGCTTTCTTT
few,12,.,TRBV6-1,TRBJ1-5,CASSEPSGPQHF,TGTGCCAGCAGTGAACCCAGTGGCCCCCAGCATTTT
.,13,.,TRBV28,TRBJ1-4,CASSPGGLEKLFF,TGTGCCAGCAGTCCCGGCGGACTTGAAAAACTGTTTTTT
.,14,.,TRBV25-1,TRBJ1-4,CASSEVGIYEKLFF,TGTGCCAGCAGTGAAGTAGGAATCTATGAAAAACTGTTTTTT
few,14,TRBD2,TRBV9,TRBJ2-2,CASSTSGRTGELFF,TGTGCCAGCAGTACTAGCGGGAGGACCGGGGAGCTGTTTTTT
.,13,.,TRBV7-9,TRBJ1-4,CASSKDGGEKLFF,TGTGCCAGCAGCAAGGACGGGGGGGAAAAACTGTTTTTT
.,11,.,TRBV29-1,TRBJ2-1,CSVGHYNEQFF,TGCAGCGTTGGCCACTACAATGAGCAGTTCTTC
.,15,.,TRBV6-6,TRBJ2-1,CASSYSGVSYNEQFF,TGTGCCAGCAGTTACTCAGGCGTTTCGTACAATGAGCAGTTCTTC
.,17,.,TRBV7-2,TRBJ2-7,CASSIRTGTLTVYEQYF,TGTGCCAGCAGCATAAGGACCGGGACCTTAACCGTCTACGAGCAGTACTTC
.,15,.,TRBV4-1,TRBJ2-4,CASSQDEGPRAVQYF,TGCGCCAGCAGCCAAGATGAGGGGCCCAGGGCCGTTCAGTACTTC
.,14,TRBD2,TRBV9,TRBJ2-1,CASSGSGSYNEQFF,TGTGCCAGCAGCGGTAGCGGGAGCTACAATGAGCAGTTCTTC
.,15,.,TRBV7-6,TRBJ2-7,CASSFGARITHEQYF,TGTGCCAGCAGCTTTGGCGCCCGCATCACCCACGAGCAGTACTTC
.,14,.,TRBV6-6,TRBJ2-7,CASSTLDLSYEQYF,TGTGCCAGCAGTACTTTGGACCTATCCTACGAGCAGTACTTC
.,15,.,TRBV12-5,TRBJ1-2,CASGLSAGDRYGYTF,TGTGCTAGTGGTTTGTCGGCAGGGGACCGCTATGGCTACACCTTC
.,16,TRBD2,TRBV27,TRBJ2-1,CASSSSAGELYNEQFF,TGTGCCAGCAGTTCATCAGCGGGAGAACTTTACAATGAGCAGTTCTTC
.,17,TRBD1,TRBV4-2,TRBJ1-1,CASSQLLQGEMNTEAFF,TGTGCCAGCAGCCAATTGTTACAGGGGGAGATGAACACTGAAGCTTTCTTT
.,15,TRBD2,TRBV27,TRBJ2-7,CASSSRTSGSYEQYF,TGTGCCAGCAGTTCCCGGACTAGCGGAAGCTACGAGCAGTACTTC
.,16,.,TRBV4-1,TRBJ1-1,CASSQVSGWGGTEAFF,TGCGCCAGCAGCCAAGTTTCGGGGTGGGGTGGGACTGAAGCTTTCTTT
.,15,.,TRBV4-1,TRBJ2-7,CASSQTYQESYEQYF,TGCGCCAGCAGCCAGACGTACCAGGAGTCCTACGAGCAGTACTTC
.,15,.,TRBV28,TRBJ2-4,CASSLWIAGEYIQYF,TGTGCCAGCAGTTTATGGATCGCGGGTGAATACATTCAGTACTTC
.,16,TRBD2,TRBV7-9,TRBJ2-1,CASSLGSGPFYNEQFF,TGTGCCAGCAGCTTAGGTAGCGGGCCTTTCTACAATGAGCAGTTCTTC
.,13,.,TRBV29-1,TRBJ2-7,CSVETGSSYEQYF,TGCAGCGTTGAAACGGGGTCCTCCTACGAGCAGTACTTC